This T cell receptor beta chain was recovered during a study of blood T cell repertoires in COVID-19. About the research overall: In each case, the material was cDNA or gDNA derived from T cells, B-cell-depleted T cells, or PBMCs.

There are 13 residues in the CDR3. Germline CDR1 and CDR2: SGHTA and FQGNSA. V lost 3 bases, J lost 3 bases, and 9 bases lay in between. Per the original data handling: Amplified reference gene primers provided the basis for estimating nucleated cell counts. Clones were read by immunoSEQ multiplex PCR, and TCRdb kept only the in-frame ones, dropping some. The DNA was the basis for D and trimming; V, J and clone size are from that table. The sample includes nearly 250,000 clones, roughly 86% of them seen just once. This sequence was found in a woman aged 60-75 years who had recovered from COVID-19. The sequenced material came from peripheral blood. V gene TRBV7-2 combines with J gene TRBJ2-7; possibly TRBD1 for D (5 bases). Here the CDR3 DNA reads TGTGCCAGCAGCTTTAAAGGGGTCTACGAGCAGTACTTC. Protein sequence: CASSFKGVYEQYF.